The rows below give T cell receptor beta chains drawn from one sample of a study of shared clonotypes between healthy human individuals. Generated by immunoSEQ multiplex PCR, the TCRdb table keeps only in-frame clones and is missing some. The sample yields roughly 2.1 million clones, 85% to 95% seen once. Sequencing used naive CD8+ T cells from PBMCs. These receptors originate from a man aged 18 to 29 in good health. Some clones in this sample may be carry-over from other donors' samples. The CDR3 runs from the conserved cysteine through the conserved F or W. The D gene is left open where the match is weak. Size is stated for part of the rows, as once, few or many counts, or as a class when the clone is expanded.

TRBD2	TRBV7-6	16	TRBJ2-3	-	CASSSGLAGAGDTQYF	TGTGCCAGCAGCTCGGGACTAGCGGGAGCAGGAGATACGCAGTATTTT
TRBD1	TRBV5-1	19	TRBJ2-6	-	CASSLAVYRGPSGANVLTF	TGCGCCAGCAGCTTGGCCGTGTACAGGGGCCCCTCTGGGGCCAACGTCCTGACTTTC
TRBD1	TRBV29-1	14	TRBJ2-7	-	CSVPIGTGSYEQYF	TGCAGCGTCCCGATCGGGACAGGTTCCTACGAGCAGTACTTC
-	TRBV27	14	TRBJ2-7	-	CASSFGPAPYEQYF	TGTGCCAGCAGTTTCGGTCCCGCTCCCTACGAGCAGTACTTC
-	TRBV29-1	16	TRBJ2-3	-	CSVEGARGGELATQYF	TGCAGCGTTGAAGGGGCCCGGGGCGGGGAGCTAGCTACGCAGTATTTT
-	TRBV29-1	13	TRBJ2-1	-	CSVVPSGNNEQFF	TGCAGCGTTGTTCCTTCGGGGAACAATGAGCAGTTCTTC
-	TRBV4-3	16	TRBJ2-3	once	CASSQTRAASTDTQYF	TGCGCCAGCAGCCAGACCCGGGCAGCTAGCACAGATACGCAGTATTTT
TRBD2	TRBV27	14	TRBJ2-1	-	CASTTRDYLHEQFF	TGTGCCAGCACCACCCGGGACTATTTACATGAGCAGTTCTTC
TRBD2	TRBV14	16	TRBJ2-1	-	CASSQGPGLAYNEQFF	TGTGCCAGCAGCCAGGGACCGGGACTAGCATACAATGAGCAGTTCTTC
-	TRBV28	15	TRBJ2-7	-	CASSFFTGAPYEQYF	TGTGCCAGCAGTTTTTTTACGGGGGCCCCCTACGAGCAGTACTTC
-	TRBV28	14	TRBJ2-7	-	CASSFELGGYEQYF	TGTGCCAGCAGTTTTGAGCTAGGGGGTTACGAGCAGTACTTC
-	TRBV7-9	13	TRBJ1-4	few	CASSISTDEKLFF	TGTGCCAGCAGCATCTCGACAGATGAAAAACTGTTTTTT
-	TRBV28	15	TRBJ2-1	-	CASSFARQSYNEQFF	TGTGCCAGCAGTTTCGCCCGACAGTCCTACAATGAGCAGTTCTTC
TRBD2	TRBV9	16	TRBJ2-5	-	CASSPPSGAQVLTQYF	TGTGCCAGCAGCCCACCTAGCGGGGCCCAAGTTTTGACCCAGTACTTC
TRBD1	TRBV11-1	13	TRBJ2-7	-	CASSHRGNYEQYF	TGTGCCAGCAGCCACAGGGGGAACTACGAGCAGTACTTC
-	TRBV27	16	TRBJ1-4	-	CASSLKKGRTNEKLFF	TGTGCCAGCAGTTTAAAAAAGGGGCGCACTAATGAAAAACTGTTTTTT
-	TRBV5-6	14	TRBJ2-7	-	CASSPRGGPYEQYF	TGTGCCAGCAGCCCCAGGGGGGGGCCCTACGAGCAGTACTTC
-	TRBV19	12	TRBJ2-1	-	CASSMGVNEQFF	TGTGCCAGTAGTATGGGTGTTAATGAGCAGTTCTTC
TRBD1	TRBV25-1	15	TRBJ1-6	-	CASSRVYDRDSPLHF	TGTGCCAGCAGTCGGGTCTATGACAGGGATTCACCCCTCCACTTT
-	TRBV7-8	15	TRBJ2-3	-	CASSLVQGSTDTQYF	TGTGCCAGCAGCTTAGTTCAGGGCAGCACAGATACGCAGTATTTT